Below, 20 T cell receptor beta chains from the same sample are listed, as sequenced in a study of T cell repertoires in cytomegalovirus infection. These TCRs' antigens remain unknown. TCRdb re-analysed the reads in MiXCR, keeping a single row per CDR3 protein. Here the sample spans hundreds of thousands of distinct CDR3 sequences, under 40% being singletons. The sample consisted of cultured CD8+ T cells from PBMCs, taken from culture after CMV antigen stimulation. The receptor source for this set is a human donor in good health (CMV status not recorded). Some clones in this sample may be carry-over from other donors' samples.

This clonotype occurred a few times. With a much larger clone just one base away, this may be a read error. The genes are TRBV11-2 and TRBJ2-7; 8 bases fit TRBD1. The CDR3 loop spans 12 amino acids. Germline CDR1 and CDR2: SGHAT and FQNNGV. V shed 5 bases, J shed 6 bases, and the junction held 3 bases outside the gene matches. The CDR3 bases are TGTGCCAGCAGCCGGACAGGGTTCGAGCAGTACGTC. Translation gives CASSRTGFEQYV.

Ten or more counts support this clonotype. The rearrangement joins TRBV7-6 to TRBJ2-3; TRBD2 agrees at 8 bases. This CDR3 has 15 residues. The J segment lost 4 bases and the V segment lost 3 bases, leaving 6 bases of the junction unmatched. The germline CDR1 and CDR2 sequences are SGHVS and FNYEAQ. CDR3 nucleotide sequence: TGTGCCAGCAGCTTCTTCGGGGGGGACCCAGATACGCAGTATTTT. Protein sequence: CASSFFGGDPDTQYF.

V and J are TRBV6-6 and TRBJ1-5; unclear D gene. Germline CDR1 is MNHNY and CDR2 is SVGAGI (reference sequence). The CDR3 has 13 amino acids. With 6 bases removed from V and 5 bases from J, the gap between germline ends came to 11 bases. The CDR3, as DNA: TGTGCCAGCAGCCCCGACATCGATCAGCCCCAGCATTTT. This encodes CASSPDIDQPQHF.

For this clonotype: The junction and the germline gene differ at one end; a read error may be behind it. CDR3 DNA sequence: TGTGCCAGCAGTGAGAGGACCGCGTTTTTC. Its protein product is CASSERTAFF. The chain uses TRBV2 and TRBJ1-2; D is uncertain. The CDR3 extends over 10 amino acids. The germline gives CDR1 SNHLY, CDR2 FYNNEI.

This clonotype was found a few times. The V call is TRBV7-9, the J call TRBJ2-2; D is perhaps TRBD2 (6 bases). Trimming took 8 bases from V and 4 from J, leaving 8 bases between them. The CDR3 runs to 12 residues. The germline gives CDR1 SEHNR, CDR2 FQNEAQ (reference sequence). CDR3 residues: CASLASTGELFF. The CDR3 DNA reads as TGTGCCAGCCTAGCGTCCACCGGGGAGCTGTTTTTT.

The chain couples TRBV2 to TRBJ2-3; D unclear. CDR3 size: 15 residues. Deletions cut 6 bases from V and 4 bases from J, with 17 bases between. In germline, CDR1 is SNHLY, CDR2 FYNNEI. This chain's CDR3 is CASSLGPNKADTQYF. The CDR3, as DNA: TGTGCCAGCAGCCTCGGGCCCAACAAAGCAGATACGCAGTATTTT.

Regarding this clonotype: One end of the junction varies from germline; a read error may be responsible. CDR3 loop: CTSIQDRGEGTQYF. The CDR3 nucleotides are TGTACCAGCATCCAGGACAGGGGAGAAGGGACCCAGTACTTC. This chain connects TRBV7-8 to TRBJ2-5; 9 positions match TRBD1. From germline, CDR1 is SGHVS and CDR2 FQNEAQ. CDR3 length: 14 residues.

This clonotype was detected many times. The chain uses TRBV19 and TRBJ2-3; 7 bases are shared with TRBD1. This CDR3 is built from 16 residues. Trimming removed 5 bases from V and 1 base from J; junction bases left unmatched: 9. Germline V gene data show CDR1 as LNHDA and CDR2 as SQIVND (reference sequence). CDR3 DNA: TGTGCCAGTAGTCACGACCGGGACAGACGCACAGATACGCAGTATTTT. Protein product: CASSHDRDRRTDTQYF.

V and J are TRBV11-1 and TRBJ1-2; tentative D call: TRBD1 (6 bases). CDR3 length equals 15 residues. The germline gives CDR1 SGHAT, CDR2 FQDESV (reference sequence). V lost 1 base to trimming and J lost 4 bases, with 13 bases between them. The chain's CDR3 is CASSLVLQGSYGYTF. CDR3 DNA sequence: TGTGCCAGCAGCTTAGTCCTTCAGGGGAGCTATGGCTACACCTTC.

This clonotype came up a few times. J is TRBJ2-1 and V is TRBV5-1, with a weak D call TRBD2 (6 bases). This CDR3 comprises 15 residues. Between the trimmed V and J ends, which lost 4 bases and 0 bases, there was a span of 11 bases. Germline loops: CDR1 SGHRS, CDR2 YFSETQ. The CDR3 bases are TGCGCCAGCAGCCCGGGACTCGACTCCTACAATGAGCAGTTCTTC. The encoded protein is CASSPGLDSYNEQFF.

This clonotype appeared once. The chain combines TRBV4-3 with TRBJ1-1; D is perhaps TRBD1 (6 bases). The CDR3 loop spans 15 amino acids. The V end lost 1 base, the J end lost 6 bases, and 15 bases lay between the germline ends. The germline V gene has CDR1 LGHNA and CDR2 YSLEER. This chain's CDR3 is CASSQVAGEGAEAFF. The CDR3 coding sequence is TGCGCCAGCAGCCAAGTTGCAGGGGAAGGGGCTGAAGCTTTCTTT.

This clonotype appeared a single time. This chain links TRBV4-2 with TRBJ2-5; D is undetermined. V was pared by 0 bases and J by 1 base, with 15 bases between. CDR1 is LGHNA and CDR2 is YNFKEQ in the germline V gene. The CDR3 has 17 residues. DNA for the CDR3: TGTGCCAGCAGCCAAGATTTCCGGAGTTCCCCCCAAGAGACCCAGTACTTC. It specifies CASSQDFRSSPQETQYF.

The chain recombines TRBV24-1 with TRBJ2-1; 11 bases fit TRBD2. The CDR3 runs 21 residues. V lost 5 bases to trimming and J lost 2 bases; unmatched junction nucleotides: 19. CDR1 is KGHDR, CDR2 SFDVKD, per germline. CDR3 coding DNA: TGTGCCACCAGTGCCATGGCCCTAGCGGGGGGTCCTCGTATTACCTACAATGAGCAGTTCTTC. Its protein product is CATSAMALAGGPRITYNEQFF.

This clonotype has a count of ten or more. In nucleotides, the CDR3 is TGTGCCAGCAGCCGGCAGCTCGGCGGGACAGAAAACACCGGGGAGCTGTTTTTT. Residues: CASSRQLGGTENTGELFF. The chain combines TRBV7-6 with TRBJ2-2; TRBD1 might be the D (7 bases). The CDR3 is made up of 18 amino acids. Trimming left V 5 bases short and J 2 bases short, with 21 bases between. Germline V CDR1 and CDR2: SGHVS, FNYEAQ.

This clonotype was observed a handful of times. The chain has TRBV4-2 and TRBJ2-3; maybe TRBD2 (6 bases). The CDR3 is made up of 17 amino acids. Per the germline V gene, CDR1 is LGHNA and CDR2 is YNFKEQ. Trimming removed 1 base from V and 1 base from J, with 15 bases in between. DNA for the CDR3: TGTGCCAGCAGCCAAGGGGAGGCTAGCGATGGCACAGATACGCAGTATTTT. This gives the protein CASSQGEASDGTDTQYF.

Turning to this clonotype: A much larger clonotype is one base distant, so this may be a read error. The rearrangement links TRBV7-9 to TRBJ2-1; TRBD2 aligns across 9 bases. The germline V gene has CDR1 SEHNR and CDR2 FQNEAQ (reference sequence). The V and J ends lost 2 bases and 4 bases, in that order; junction bases with no gene match: 6. This CDR3 spans 16 amino acids. The CDR3, as DNA: TGTGCCAGCAGCTTATGGCTAGCGGGGATTTACAATGAGCAGTTCTTC. The encoded protein is CASSLWLAGIYNEQFF.

The chain couples TRBV2 to TRBJ1-1, with a weak D call TRBD1 (5 bases). V lost 1 base and J lost 7, with 7 bases in between. CDR3 length: 12 amino acids. From germline, CDR1 is SNHLY and CDR2 FYNNEI. The DNA of the CDR3 is TGTGCCAGCAGTGAAGTGGGACTTGAAGCTTTCTTT. This gives the protein CASSEVGLEAFF.

This clonotype was observed a handful of times. The chain links TRBV7-6 to TRBJ1-5; the D gene is possibly TRBD1 (5 bases). Trimming pared 4 bases from V and 3 bases from J, leaving 19 bases between. Germline CDR1 is SGHVS and CDR2 is FNYEAQ. This CDR3 spans 17 amino acids. DNA of the CDR3: TGTGCCAGCAGCTCTCGGGAGGGGCCCTCGTTCAATCAGCCCCAGCATTTT. This codes for CASSSREGPSFNQPQHF. Together with reference TRBV7-6 and TRBJ1-5, the CDR3 gives the full variable domain: GAGVSQSPRYKVTKRGQDVALRCDPISGHVSLYWYRQALGQGPEFLTYFNYEAQQDKSGLPNDRFSAERPEGSISTLTIQRTEQRDSAMYRCASSSREGPSFNQPQHFGDGTRLSIL.

This chain uses TRBV10-2 with TRBJ1-2; D remains ambiguous. The CDR3 loop spans 13 amino acids. Germline V gives CDR1 WSHSY, CDR2 SAAADI. Between the trimmed V and J ends, which lost 2 bases and 4 bases, there was a span of 8 bases. Written as DNA, the CDR3 is TGCGCCAGCAGTGAGGGCACCCGCTATGGCTACACCTTC. Residues: CASSEGTRYGYTF.

The chain combines TRBV6-2 or TRBV6-3 with TRBJ1-4, with 8 bases fitting TRBD1. The V gene end was trimmed by 5 bases and the J gene end by 4 bases; junction bases not matched to a gene: 15. The germline V gene encodes CDR1 MNHEY and CDR2 SVGEGT. This CDR3 spans 18 amino acids. CDR3 in amino acids: CASSNWGLGQDYNEKLFF. In DNA form, the CDR3 reads TGTGCCAGCAGTAACTGGGGCTTGGGACAGGATTATAATGAAAAACTGTTTTTT.